Below are 11 T cell receptor beta chains sequenced from a single sample in a study of graft-versus-host responses after intestinal transplantation. Assay: immunoSEQ multiplex PCR; the TCRdb copy retains only in-frame clones and omits some. This sample yields approximately 9,500 clones, of which almost 95% are seen a single time; about 3.7% belongs to the top ten. The starting material was PBMCs, obtained approximately 45 days after intestinal transplantation. The receptor set was obtained from a human patient who received an intestinal transplant, so some T cells may come from the graft donor.

The chain uses TRBV4-1 and TRBJ1-1, with 7 nucleotides matching TRBD1. Germline trimming cut 3 bases from V and 4 bases from J; bases unmatched to any gene: 8. This CDR3 contains 15 residues. Per germline, CDR1 MGHRA and CDR2 YSYEKL. The CDR3 coding sequence is TGCGCCAGCAGCCATAGAGCAGGGGGAAGCACTGAAGCTTTCTTT. Its translation is CASSHRAGGSTEAFF.

This chain joins TRBV23-1 and TRBJ2-1; 7 bases align to TRBD1. TRBV23-1 is an ORF for which the function is uncertain. The CDR3 has 16 residues. With 2 bases clipped from V and 4 bases from J, the junction kept 8 bases outside the gene matches. DNA of the CDR3: TGCGCCAGCAGTCAAACGAGGGGGCTTACATACAATGAGCAGTTCTTC. Its protein is CASSQTRGLTYNEQFF.

This clone has a single count. This chain uses TRBV6-5 with TRBJ1-1; D is unresolved. CDR3 length equals 15 residues. Germline CDR1 reads MNHEY; CDR2 reads SVGAGI. Trimming cost V 0 bases and J 7 bases, with 15 bases left between them. The CDR3 DNA is TGTGCCAGCAGTTACTCCGCTCCAACTAGGTGTGAAGCTTTCTTT. Amino acid sequence: CASSYSAPTRCEAFF.

The chain couples TRBV6-1 to TRBJ2-7; D may correspond to TRBD1 or TRBD2 (6 bases each). This CDR3 spans 14 amino acids. Germline V CDR1 and CDR2: MNHNS, SASEGT. Trimming pared 5 bases from V and 3 bases from J, leaving 14 bases between. Written as DNA, the CDR3 is TGTGCCAGCAGTTCCCCGGGGGCCAGCTACGAGCAGTACTTC. It translates to CASSSPGASYEQYF.

This chain links TRBV6-1 with TRBJ2-7; weak D call: TRBD1 (5 bases). CDR1 and CDR2 from the germline V gene are MNHNS and SASEGT. V was cut by 3 bases and J by 3 bases, with 15 bases left in between. The CDR3 has 15 residues. Here the CDR3 reads CASSDWWGRIYEQYF. The DNA of the CDR3 is TGTGCCAGCAGTGACTGGTGGGGCAGGATCTACGAGCAGTACTTC.

The genes are TRBV12-5 and TRBJ1-1; TRBD1 might be the D (6 bases). Germline CDR1 LGHNT, CDR2 FRNRAP. The CDR3 sequence is 13 residues long. The V end was cut by 5 bases, the J end by 5 bases, with 12 bases between. CDR3 region: CASGEGGRTEAFF. CDR3 sequence (DNA): TGTGCTAGTGGTGAAGGGGGGCGAACTGAAGCTTTCTTT.

The chain combines TRBV4-1 with TRBJ2-5, with TRBD2 matching 7 bases. There are 15 residues in the CDR3. The ends lost 4 bases at V and 5 bases at J; junction bases unmatched: 10. Germline loops: CDR1 MGHRA, CDR2 YSYEKL. The CDR3 protein is CASSPLAALEETQYF. CDR3 DNA: TGCGCCAGCAGCCCCCTAGCGGCCCTGGAGGAGACCCAGTACTTC.

This clone was seen a single time. The chain links TRBV7-3 to TRBJ2-3; the D is unclear. CDR3 length equals 14 residues. Germline V gene sequence: CDR1 SGHTA, CDR2 FQGTGA. Trimming stripped 1 base from V and 6 bases from J, with 11 bases between. CDR3: CASSLRLGPDTQYF. CDR3 coding DNA: TGTGCCAGCAGCTTAAGGTTGGGTCCGGATACGCAGTATTTT.

This sequence joins TRBV4-1 and TRBJ2-7, with D possibly being TRBD1 or TRBD2 (5 bases each). V was cut by 4 bases and J by 2 bases, with 12 bases left in between. The CDR3 contains 14 residues. CDR1 MGHRA and CDR2 YSYEKL come from the germline V gene. As DNA, the CDR3 is TGCGCCAGCAGCCCCCGTTGGGGGACCTACGAGCAGTACTTC. Encoded protein: CASSPRWGTYEQYF.

The gene calls are TRBV5-6 and TRBJ2-1, with unresolved D. The CDR3 consists of 12 residues. The germline V and J ends were trimmed by 1 base and 10 bases, with 9 bases remaining between them. The germline V gene encodes CDR1 SGHDT and CDR2 YYEEEE. CDR3 sequence (DNA): TGTGCCAGCAGCTTGTTGGTTGGGGAGCAGTTCTTC. Encoded protein: CASSLLVGEQFF.

The chain is built from TRBV5-4 and TRBJ2-7; the D is unclear. The ends were cut back, 0 bases at V and 3 bases at J, with 10 bases in the middle. This CDR3 contains 14 residues. CDR1 SGHNT and CDR2 YYREEE come from the germline V gene (reference sequence). CDR3 in amino acids: CASSLGGPNYEQYF. The CDR3 DNA reads TGTGCCAGCAGCTTGGGAGGCCCTAACTACGAGCAGTACTTC.